The TCR beta chain described here comes from a study of cytomegalovirus exposure and HLA in healthy donors (dated by TCRdb to the late 2010s). About the investigation overall: In an earlier analysis of under 750 of the donors, 250 to 350 Gb of sequence data and roughly 100 million unique TCR beta sequences from 180 million or so T cells were reported. In a later analysis, previously published TCR beta repertoires from 600 to 850 donors were re-analyzed and high-resolution HLA genotyping was added so that TCR occurrence patterns could be studied. The number of typed donors differed by locus: about 620-630 for A, B, C, DRB1 and DQB1; some 500 for DQA1; around 610 for DPA1; and around 470 for DPB1. A later genetic analysis used genome-wide SNP genotypes for about three fifths of the 666 donors, treating that subset as a discovery cohort. Using immunosequencing, the study profiled T cell repertoires from fewer than 850 subjects and related those repertoires to cytomegalovirus serostatus. Every discovery cohort repertoire had been produced on one sequencing platform. To decide whether each TCR beta V gene segment behaved as functional or pseudogenic, an earlier analysis of over 500 of the donors relied on high-throughput TCR beta sequencing. Of the 350 to 450 genotyped donors, roughly 80% fell in the genetic ancestry cluster associated with self-reported Caucasian donors. A handful of DR-DQ haplotypes were handled as single units for association and clustering because linkage in the cohort was strong. Donor age, sex, ethnicity and CMV serostatus were compiled alongside the repertoire data. The study aimed to test whether cataloging public T cell receptors could reveal signatures of past pathogen exposure. Across approximately 400 genotyped donors of the cohort, an average of about 200,000 unique TCR beta nucleotide sequences per donor were sequenced, and 15% to 20% of those sequences were non-productive. In the later analysis, no new phenotypic data were used to find candidate immune exposures; instead, reliance was placed on TCR beta sequences and their occurrence across donors. In addition to the first cohort of roughly 700 subjects, a separate validation cohort of approximately 120 different subjects was used. HLA typing covered class I and class II loci at four-digit resolution. Roughly 300 gigabases of sequencing data and approximately 85 million unique TCR sequences were included in an early release covering 550 to 650 HLA-typed donors. To predict cytomegalovirus infection status, the study brought together high-throughput TCR immunosequencing, statistical association of individual TCRs with disease status, and machine learning. Here is what the overall study found, with its caveats: In a later analysis, TCR association rates were found to vary across HLA loci, with the most associated TCRs seen for DRB1 alleles and the fewest for HLA-C alleles. A further reported finding was that TCR beta sequences accurately predicted the HLA-A and HLA-B alleles for most subjects in the first cohort. In vitro tests confirmed that a few of the cytomegalovirus-associated TCR beta chains recognize cytomegalovirus antigens. A later analysis reported that several top co-occurrence clusters appeared linked to parvovirus B19, influenza, CMV and Epstein-Barr virus. Compared with the approximately 710-donor mean, donors in an Asian-associated ancestry cluster had fewer N-insertions in productive TCRs, according to a later genetic analysis. Compared with equally common non-associated chains, HLA-associated TCR beta chains in a later analysis were more clonally expanded and had lower generation probabilities. Broadly in line with IMGT annotations, most TCR beta V segments showed up in productive rearrangements about 87% or about 30% of the time in an earlier analysis of around 600 of the donors. CMV serostatus was the only immune exposure information available for the cohort. Sequencing depth was assumed to be roughly uniform across donors in the presence/absence analyses, though that assumption may not hold. The earlier analysis of 587 of the donors excluded seventeen rarely observed V segments, including chromosome 9 orphons, because counts were too low. Specific HLA alleles were associated with roughly 17,000 TCR beta sequences at a false discovery rate of 0.05 in a later analysis. The authors suggested that the approach could potentially be extended to other disease states and immunological phenotypes. While some public TCRs were present in many individuals, most TCR sequences turned up only very rarely across donors. In a later analysis, most CMV-associated TCR beta chains were found to appear HLA-restricted, with HLA associations seemingly driven largely by CMV exposure. In a later genetic analysis, a missense DCLRE1C variant was associated with V-gene and J-gene trimming of TCR beta chains, and the association was replicated in an independent cohort. In the study, around 150 TCR beta chains were listed as associated with cytomegalovirus. When HLA alleles, especially DR and DQ, strongly co-occurred, TCR associations were difficult to assign to individual alleles. Because HLA typing was missing for some donors at each locus, association tests included only the typed subset. The 87-base-pair reads could not distinguish some IMGT-functional V segments, including TRBV6-2 and TRBV6-3, so those segments were excluded. This cohort had only TCR beta chains sequenced, and the lack of alpha or paired-chain data limited which features could be detected. A cluster of highly shared sequence variants was judged likely to be a technical artifact of the sequencing pipeline. The classifier was reported to diagnose cytomegalovirus status with high specificity and sensitivity in both the original and validation cohorts. Correlated functional status among segregating V segments might reflect linkage disequilibrium, but an unknown experimental factor could not be ruled out.

The cohort was made up of roughly 670 healthy bone marrow donors. At the time of sampling, every cohort member was nominally healthy, though immune exposures that went unrecorded were likely present. The donor was CMV seronegative and belonged to the group of approximately 320 seronegative cohort members. Every donor gave a peripheral blood sample, and the peripheral blood mononuclear cells from that sample were used for TCR beta sequencing. Genomic DNA extraction from the blood cell samples was performed with the Qiagen DNeasy Blood Extraction Kit. Measured from the cysteine to the phenylalanine, the CDR3 is 13 residues long. Solely the CDR3 DNA is kept, with 39 bases framed from the first base. Per the germline V gene, SGHRS is the CDR1 and YFSETQ is the CDR2. Germline trimming amounts to 1 base on V and 10 bases on J, with 5 as the count of junction bases outside the gene matches. The library was generated by the immunoSEQ multiplex PCR assay. The multiplex PCR relied on a mix of 60 forward primers for TCR Vbeta segments and 13 reverse primers for TCR Jbeta segments. A multiplex PCR assay on genomic DNA amplified the CDR3 region of rearranged TCR beta genes. On the Illumina HiSeq System, the amplified TCR beta libraries were sequenced as 87-base-pair reads. The published analysis was carried out like this. A later analysis tallied tens of millions of unique TCR beta chains across the 700 or so repertoires, and about 10 million of those chains were shared by two or more donors. A nearest-neighbor algorithm error-corrected the raw reads and collapsed the reads into unique sequences, merging closely related sequences to remove PCR and sequencing errors. Alignment of CDR3 sequences to IMGT reference sequences was used to assign V, D and J gene segments. For a sequence to be retained, at least a six-nucleotide match to both a V gene segment and a J gene segment was required. A rearrangement was called productive if the CDR3 had no stop codons and remained in frame with V and J, and every other rearrangement was called non-productive. CDR3 was defined by IMGT convention, running from the second conserved V-encoded cysteine to the conserved J-encoded phenylalanine. The earlier analysis of more than 450 of the donors excluded sequences that lacked an unambiguous match to a single V gene segment. An earlier analysis of a few hundred of the donors classified V segments as functional when productive rearrangements were above 56.7% and as segregating when the standard deviation between donors was above 5%. To diagnose cytomegalovirus status from the catalog of TCR beta chain sequences, a statistical classification framework was built. In a later analysis, V and J genes were assigned by comparing TCR nucleotide sequences against IMGT/GENE-DB human TR gene sequences. A later analysis assigned CDR3 sequences and most-parsimonious VDJ recombination scenarios with the TCRdist pipeline. In a later analysis, every TCR beta chain was defined by the combination of its CDR3 amino acid sequence and its V-gene family, and reads without a unique V-gene family were dropped. In a later analysis, 500 to 700 highly shared, low-generation-probability nucleotide sequences were removed to address suspected cross-contamination and a sequencing artifact. In a later analysis, a clonal expansion index for each public chain was calculated from normalized within-repertoire ranks of inferred template counts. Generation probabilities in a later analysis came from a VDJ recombination model fitted to out-of-frame rearrangements, and those results were checked against IGoR. A later analysis scored TCR-TCR, TCR-HLA and TCR-CMV co-occurrence with hypergeometric tests, applying a repertoire-size bias correction to TCR pairs. A later analysis estimated false discovery rates by permuting HLA or CMV assignments 20 times. In a later analysis, co-occurring TCRs were grouped with DBSCAN, and TCRdist sequence similarity was added when clustering was performed within HLA-allele-positive subsets. Co-occurrence clustering excluded repertoires with fewer than 30,000 or more than 120,000 public chains, plus five with anomalous nucleotide sharing. Drawn from immuneACCESS, this table holds only the in-frame rearrangements with V and J called that TCRdb kept. Clones are partly lost; checked studies trace under half to an unresolved V gene and leave the rest unexplained. D and trimming come from the DNA, and the V and J calls and clone size come from that table. In this sample the table shows around 200,000 clones, 82% of which occur a single time. The ten largest clones take up 2.5% to 3.5% of the sample.

On this clone: The target of this receptor is not known. No base quality information exists; no much larger clone differs at one position.

The receptor was derived from a woman between 35 and 50 years old in good health and CMV-seronegative. Input material: PBMCs. The rearranged segments are TRBV5-1 and TRBJ2-1, with TRBD2 matching 7 junction bases. At the DNA level, the sequence is TGCGCCAGCAGCTTGCAAGCGGGGTTCGAGCAGTTCTTC. It codes for CASSLQAGFEQFF.